This record concerns one TCR beta chain sequence. This sample is part of a study of T-cell memory formation after mild COVID-19. CDR3 size: 15 residues. Trimming removed 6 bases from V and 6 bases from J, with 22 bases in between. Germline V gives CDR1 SGDLS, CDR2 YYNGEE. TCRdb called the 5' RACE reads again in MiXCR, with one record for every CDR3 protein. The data show 250,000 to 300,000 distinct CDR3 sequences, with around 15% seen just once and around a fifth held by the top ten. The chain is built from TRBV9 and TRBJ2-7; D gene unclear. Material: PBMCs or a T cell subset sorted from them (not recorded which). This TCR derives from a man younger than 30 who had mild COVID-19 (a few samples of this study predate the infection). Cell type and time point are not known. The CDR3: CASKIRYFQQAEQYV. CDR3 bases: TGTGCCAGCAAGATTCGTTACTTCCAGCAGGCCGAGCAGTACGTC.